The 7 T cell receptor beta chains below come from one sample, sequenced in a study of blood T cell repertoires in COVID-19. The assay was immunoSEQ multiplex PCR, and TCRdb's table has in-frame clones only and misses some. The data show about 200,000 clones, about 82% seen once. Sequenced sample: PBMCs or T cells enriched from blood (not recorded which). The receptors were sampled from a man aged 40-55 years with acute COVID-19.

The chain employs TRBV28 and TRBJ2-7, with 11 bases matching TRBD2. With 5 bases clipped from V and 7 bases from J, the junction kept 10 bases outside the gene matches. Germline lookup yields CDR1 MDHEN and CDR2 SYDVKM. This CDR3 is built from 15 residues. The CDR3 nucleotides are TGTGCCAGCAGTCCCTTAGCGGGAGGGCTTCGGGAGCAGTACTTC. It yields the protein CASSPLAGGLREQYF.

This chain connects TRBV28 to TRBJ1-2; D is unclear. The V end was cut by 3 bases, the J end by 4 bases, with 9 bases between. The CDR3 spans 13 residues. Germline CDR1 reads MDHEN; CDR2 reads SYDVKM. The CDR3 nucleotides are TGTGCCAGCAGTTTGGCCGAGGGCTATGGCTACACCTTC. It encodes CASSLAEGYGYTF.

V gene TRBV2 combines with J gene TRBJ1-2; D is perhaps TRBD1 (6 bases). The CDR3 contains 13 residues. Trimming cost V 4 bases and J 7 bases, with 13 bases left between them. The germline gives CDR1 SNHLY, CDR2 FYNNEI. Here the CDR3 DNA reads TGTGCCAGCAGTGGACAGGCTTTGGCTGGCTACACCTTC. It codes for CASSGQALAGYTF.

This chain uses TRBV28 with TRBJ1-1; D remains ambiguous. The CDR3 has 13 residues. Trimming stripped 3 bases from V and 0 bases from J, with 5 bases between. CDR1 MDHEN and CDR2 SYDVKM come from the germline V gene. DNA for the CDR3: TGTGCCAGCAGTTTTGCGCTGAACACTGAAGCTTTCTTT. This gives the protein CASSFALNTEAFF.

The chain has TRBV18 and TRBJ2-2; TRBD2 agrees at 7 bases. Per germline, CDR1 KGHSH and CDR2 LQKENI. There are 13 residues in the CDR3. With V trimmed by 4 bases and J by 5 bases, 1 base remained unmatched. The CDR3 spells CASSLLATGELFF. The DNA for the CDR3 is TGTGCCAGCTCACTACTAGCGACCGGGGAGCTGTTTTTT.

V and J are TRBV18 and TRBJ2-7; a weak D match, TRBD1 (6 bases). The germline V and J ends were trimmed by 4 bases and 5 bases, with 18 bases remaining between them. This CDR3 comprises 15 residues. Germline-derived CDR1 and CDR2 are KGHSH and LQKENI. Here the CDR3 reads CASSRTDSLSHEQYF. Written as DNA, the CDR3 is TGTGCCAGCTCACGGACGGACAGCTTATCCCACGAGCAGTACTTC.

The chain has TRBV5-3 and TRBJ2-6; TRBD2 matches at 9 bases. TRBV5-3 is treated as an ORF (open reading frame) with a function not yet certain. V was pared by 2 bases and J by 0 bases, with 12 bases of the junction left unmatched. The CDR3 extends over 20 amino acids. This CDR3 reads CARSFTPSGRPLSGANVLTF. The CDR3, as DNA: TGTGCCAGAAGCTTCACCCCCAGCGGGAGGCCCCTCTCTGGGGCCAACGTCCTGACTTTC.